These 10 T cell receptor beta chains came from one sample sequenced in a study of radiation and T cells in renal cell carcinoma. Time point denoted: baseline pretreatment blood. As to treatment: 15 Gy SBRT to primary tumor, nephrectomy 4 weeks later. Using immunoSEQ multiplex PCR, the repertoire was profiled, and TCRdb retains in-frame clones only, with some absent. Of roughly 130,000 clones detected, more than 70% appear once; the ten largest clones hold approximately 12%. Sample: blood, taken from a patient whose treatment included radiotherapy and nephrectomy. The source is a woman aged 45-65 years with renal cell carcinoma.

The chain links TRBV27 to TRBJ1-3; D uncertain. V was clipped by 8 bases and J by 0 bases, with 11 bases between them. CDR3 length equals 14 residues. Germline loops: CDR1 MNHEY, CDR2 SMNVEV (reference sequence). CDR3 protein: CASFALGSGNTIYF. The CDR3 DNA follows: TGTGCCAGCTTTGCTCTGGGCTCTGGAAACACCATATATTTT.

This chain uses TRBV4-2 with TRBJ1-2, with D perhaps TRBD1 (6 bases). CDR3 length: 12 amino acids. Looked up from germline, CDR1 is LGHNA and CDR2 is YNFKEQ. V lost 1 base and J 10 bases, leaving 10 bases between the germline ends. The CDR3 spells CASSQAWTVYTF. CDR3 sequence (DNA): TGTGCCAGCAGCCAAGCTTGGACAGTCTACACCTTC.

The CDR3: CASSPLSMRSEAFF. CDR3 nucleotides: TGCGCCAGCAGCCCACTCAGTATGCGGTCTGAAGCTTTCTTT. The V call is TRBV4-1, the J call TRBJ1-1; D not resolved. The V end lost 4 bases, the J end lost 6 bases, and 15 bases lay between the germline ends. The germline gives CDR1 MGHRA, CDR2 YSYEKL. The CDR3 loop spans 14 amino acids.

The V call is TRBV7-2, the J call TRBJ2-3; the match to TRBD2 covers 10 bases. Germline lookup yields CDR1 SGHTA and CDR2 FQGNSA. V trimming: 1 base; J trimming: 1 base; junction bases outside the gene matches: 8. There are 18 residues in the CDR3. Here the CDR3 DNA reads TGTGCCAGCAGCTTAGACCTGTTCCTAGCGGGGGGCACAGATACGCAGTATTTT. Its protein is CASSLDLFLAGGTDTQYF.

As for this clone: An end of the junction differs from the germline gene, which may be a read error. The V and J genes are TRBV7-7 and TRBJ2-3, with 15 bases fitting TRBD2. In germline, CDR1 is SSHAT, CDR2 FNYEAQ (reference sequence). This CDR3 contains 16 residues. CDR3 amino acids: CASRAGTSGGTDTQYF. CDR3 bases: TGTGCTAGCAGGGCTGGGACTAGCGGGGGGACAGATACGCAGTATTTT.

The gene calls are TRBV5-6 and TRBJ2-3, with TRBD2 matching 7 bases. Trimming cost V 4 bases and J 5 bases; bases outside gene matches: 10. Germline values: CDR1 SGHDT, CDR2 YYEEEE. There are 15 residues in the CDR3. CDR3 in amino acids: CASSALGGVLDTQYF. Written as DNA, the CDR3 is TGTGCCAGCAGCGCCCTGGGGGGGGTACTAGATACGCAGTATTTT.

The chain carries TRBV11-3 and TRBJ2-2, with D possibly matching TRBD1 (5 bases). The V end was cut by 0 bases, the J end by 6 bases, with 11 bases between. In germline, CDR1 is SGHNT, CDR2 YENEEA. This CDR3 has 15 residues. The CDR3 DNA is TGTGCCAGCAGCTTAGAGGCAGGGTACGCCGGGGAGCTGTTTTTT. Amino acids: CASSLEAGYAGELFF.

This chain joins TRBV25-1 and TRBJ2-3, with D possibly matching TRBD1 (5 bases). V shed 6 bases and J shed 1 base, with 14 bases lying between them. From germline, CDR1 is MGHDK and CDR2 SYGVNS. This CDR3 contains 15 residues. For the CDR3, the DNA is TGTGCCAGCAGGGTCACTGGGGCGGGCACAGATACGCAGTATTTT. It codes for CASRVTGAGTDTQYF.

The J gene is TRBJ2-7, the V gene TRBV5-1; 11 nucleotides agree with TRBD2. Per germline, CDR1 SGHRS and CDR2 YFSETQ. CDR3 length equals 15 residues. V was pared by 5 bases and J by 0 bases, with 4 bases of the junction left unmatched. DNA for the CDR3: TGCGCCAGCAGACCTAGCGGGGGGACCTCCTACGAGCAGTACTTC. Protein: CASRPSGGTSYEQYF.

The V gene is TRBV5-4, the J gene TRBJ2-5; D may match TRBD1 or TRBD2 (6 bases each). Germline V gene lookup returns CDR1 SGHNT and CDR2 YYREEE (reference sequence). The ends were cut back, 5 bases at V and 5 bases at J, with 19 bases in the middle. This CDR3 is 15 amino acids long. CDR3 sequence (DNA): TGTGCCAGCAGACCCCAATGGGGGGCCGGGGAGACCCAGTACTTC. Translating gives CASRPQWGAGETQYF.